Listed below are T cell receptor beta chains from one sample, sequenced in a study of blood T cell repertoires in COVID-19. The method was immunoSEQ multiplex PCR; TCRdb's version includes in-frame clones alone and lacks a portion of them. The table shows 45,000 to 55,000 clones, with around 68% occurring only once. Sequenced sample: peripheral blood. All receptors derive from a woman in her seventies with acute or convalescent COVID-19. Each CDR3 is given with its conserved first and last residue. A D gene is named only where the DNA matches it firmly. Where a row states a size, it is once, few, many or the class of an expanded clone; other rows omit it.

j_gene,abundance,d_gene,v_gene,CDR3aa,CDR3nt
TRBJ2-1,-,-,TRBV9,CASSVAVHNEQFF,TGTGCCAGCAGCGTAGCGGTGCACAATGAGCAGTTCTTC
TRBJ1-2,-,-,TRBV7-9,CASSSSLNYGYTF,TGTGCCAGCAGCTCGAGCCTTAACTATGGCTACACCTTC
TRBJ2-1,many,TRBD1,TRBV11-3,CASSLGRTGTYNEQFF,TGTGCCAGCAGCTTAGGTCGGACAGGGACCTACAATGAGCAGTTCTTC
TRBJ2-7,-,TRBD1,TRBV7-9,CASSTTGTGRKYEQYF,TGTGCCAGCAGCACCACCGGGACAGGGAGGAAGTACGAGCAGTACTTC
TRBJ2-2,-,TRBD1,TRBV9,CASSFRDRATGELFF,TGTGCCAGCAGCTTCCGGGACAGGGCCACCGGGGAGCTGTTTTTT
TRBJ1-5,-,-,TRBV6-5,CASKPGSSQPQHF,TGTGCCAGCAAACCAGGGTCTTCTCAGCCCCAGCATTTT
TRBJ2-5,-,TRBD2,TRBV5-6,CASSWAGGREETQYF,TGTGCCAGCAGCTGGGCGGGGGGACGTGAAGAGACCCAGTACTTC
TRBJ1-1,-,-,TRBV28,CASTSLVSLVAEAFF,TGTGCCAGCACATCGCTAGTGTCATTAGTCGCTGAAGCTTTCTTT
TRBJ2-1,-,TRBD2,TRBV5-8,CASSLGGLARYNEQFF,TGTGCCAGCAGCTTGGGGGGACTAGCGAGATACAATGAGCAGTTCTTC
TRBJ2-1,few,TRBD2,TRBV6-4,CASSDSSSGDYNEQFF,TGTGCCAGCAGTGACTCGAGCAGCGGGGACTACAATGAGCAGTTCTTC
TRBJ1-2,once,TRBD1,TRBV28,CASFVRGQGDYGYTF,TGTGCCAGCTTCGTCCGGGGACAGGGAGACTATGGCTACACCTTC
TRBJ2-5,-,-,TRBV11-3,CASSFSVEETQYF,TGTGCCAGCAGCTTCAGCGTCGAAGAGACCCAGTACTTC
TRBJ2-2,-,-,TRBV7-3,CASSLFGSSGELFF,TGTGCCAGCAGCTTATTCGGGAGCTCCGGGGAGCTGTTTTTT
TRBJ1-1,-,TRBD1,TRBV6-1,CASSDRGWIEAFF,TGTGCCAGCAGTGACAGGGGGTGGATTGAAGCTTTCTTT